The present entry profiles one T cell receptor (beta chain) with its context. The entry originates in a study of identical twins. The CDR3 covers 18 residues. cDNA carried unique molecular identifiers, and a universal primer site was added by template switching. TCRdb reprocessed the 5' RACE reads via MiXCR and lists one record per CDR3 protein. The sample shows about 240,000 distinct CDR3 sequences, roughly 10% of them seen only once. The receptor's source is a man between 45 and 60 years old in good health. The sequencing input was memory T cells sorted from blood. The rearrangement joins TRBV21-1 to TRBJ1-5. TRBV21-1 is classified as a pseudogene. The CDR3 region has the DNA TGTGCCAGCAGCCGAGGAGGGCAGGGGAAGGTCGGCAATCAGCCCCAGCATTTT. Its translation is CASSRGGQGKVGNQPQHF.